These 5 T cell receptor beta chains came from one sample sequenced in a study of T cell repertoires in cytomegalovirus infection. TCRdb ran MiXCR on the reads and lists one entry per CDR3 protein. This sample yields 550,000 to 850,000 distinct CDR3 sequences, of which about 30% are seen a single time; roughly 20% belongs to the top ten. These receptors have no known antigen. The sample consisted of cultured PBMCs, taken from culture after CMV antigen stimulation. These receptor sequences come from a human donor in good health (CMV status not recorded). Some clones in this sample may be carry-over from other donors' samples.

The chain has TRBV28 and TRBJ2-1; 10 bases are a match to TRBD1. V lost 3 bases and J lost 9; bases outside the gene matches: 8. CDR3 length equals 15 residues. Germline V gives CDR1 MDHEN, CDR2 SYDVKM. Written as DNA, the CDR3 is TGTGCCAGCAGTTTTTATAGGACAGGGGGTCGTGAGCAGTTCTTC. As protein: CASSFYRTGGREQFF.

The CDR3 protein is CATSSHRREQYF. The CDR3 coding sequence is TGTGCCACCAGCAGTCACAGGCGGGAGCAGTACTTC. The chain has TRBV15 and TRBJ2-7; the D gene is possibly TRBD1 (5 bases). This CDR3 is built from 12 residues. Trimming shortened V by 3 bases and J by 7 bases, and 10 bases separated the two germline ends. Germline values: CDR1 LNHNV, CDR2 YYDKDF (reference sequence).

This chain joins TRBV6-8 and TRBJ2-3, with 11 bases identical to TRBD2. Germline V lookup: CDR1 MNHGY, CDR2 SAAAGT. The CDR3 has 16 amino acids. Losses at the gene ends were 7 bases for V and 4 bases for J; bases not matched to a gene: 10. This chain's CDR3 is CASTPMKLAGADTQYF. CDR3 DNA sequence: TGTGCCAGCACTCCCATGAAACTAGCGGGAGCAGATACGCAGTATTTT.

The chain's CDR3 is CASSQSPQGRLGQPQHF. DNA of the CDR3: TGCGCCAGCAGCCAAAGTCCACAGGGTAGGTTGGGTCAGCCCCAGCATTTT. The rearrangement joins TRBV4-1 to TRBJ1-5; weak D call: TRBD1 (6 bases). The CDR3 extends over 17 amino acids. V dropped 2 bases and J dropped 6 bases, with 20 bases sitting between them. Germline-derived CDR1 and CDR2 are MGHRA and YSYEKL.

This clonotype was seen more than once but under ten times. This rearrangement joins TRBV7-2 to TRBJ2-1; the D gene is possibly TRBD1 (5 bases). With 3 bases removed from V and 9 bases from J, the gap between germline ends came to 12 bases. The germline CDR1 and CDR2 sequences are SGHTA and FQGNSA. There are 13 residues in the CDR3. The CDR3 DNA follows: TGTGCCAGCAGCTTCGGCCCCCAGGGTGAGCAGTTCTTC. Protein: CASSFGPQGEQFF.